This entry concerns a single T cell receptor (beta chain). The antigen remains undetermined. Germline V gives CDR1 SGHVS, CDR2 FNYEAQ. V lost 5 bases and J lost 6; bases outside the gene matches: 3. CDR3 length equals 13 residues. MiXCR, run by TCRdb on the reads, gives a single entry per CDR3 protein. The sample has 140,000 to 150,000 distinct CDR3 sequences; roughly 32% are singletons. This specimen belongs to a study of T cell repertoires in cytomegalovirus infection. The wider study: The public TCR beta signatures pointed to both CMV infection and matching HLA type.

Findings of the study overall: In two of eight donors, the top clonotype was HLA-C-restricted CMV-specific.

Material: CD8+ T cells from cultured PBMCs, obtained from culture after CMV antigen stimulation. The chain carries TRBV7-6 and TRBJ2-2; TRBD2 matches 7 bases. This clonotype originated in a human donor in good health (CMV status not recorded). Some clones in this sample may be carry-over from other donors' samples. The DNA for the CDR3 is TGTGCCAGCAGCGAACTAGCGTCCGGGGAGCTGTTTTTT. Encoded protein: CASSELASGELFF.